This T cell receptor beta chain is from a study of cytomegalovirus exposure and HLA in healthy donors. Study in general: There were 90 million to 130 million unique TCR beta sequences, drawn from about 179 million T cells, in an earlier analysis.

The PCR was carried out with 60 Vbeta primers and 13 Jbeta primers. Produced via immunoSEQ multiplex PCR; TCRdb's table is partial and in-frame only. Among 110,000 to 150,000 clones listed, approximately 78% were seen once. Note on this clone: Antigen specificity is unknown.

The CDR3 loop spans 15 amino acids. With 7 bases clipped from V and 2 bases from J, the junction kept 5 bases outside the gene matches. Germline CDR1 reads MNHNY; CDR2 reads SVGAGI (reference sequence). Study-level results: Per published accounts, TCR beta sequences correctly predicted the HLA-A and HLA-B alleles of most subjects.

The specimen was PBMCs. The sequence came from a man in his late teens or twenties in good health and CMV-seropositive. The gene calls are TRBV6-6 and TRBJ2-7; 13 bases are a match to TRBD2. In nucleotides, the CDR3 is TGTGCCAGCACTGAACTAGCGGGAGGGACCTACGAGCAGTACTTC. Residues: CASTELAGGTYEQYF.